This TCR beta chain was sequenced for a study of shared clonotypes between healthy human individuals. The CDR3 is made up of 17 amino acids. V lost 5 bases to trimming and J lost 0 bases, with 17 bases between them. Germline CDR1 reads SGHTA; CDR2 reads FQGNSA. Only in-frame clones appear in the TCRdb table, and some are missing; sequencing was by immunoSEQ multiplex PCR. Among around 200,000 clones listed, around 63% were seen once. Material: memory CD4+ T cells sorted from blood. The subset was: CD45RA-negative fraction. J is TRBJ2-1 and V is TRBV7-2; D possibly uses TRBD1 or TRBD2 (6 bases each). The TCR originated in a man aged 25 to 40 in good health. CDR3 bases: TGTGCCAGCAGCCCCAACCCCGGGGGCGGCTCCTACAATGAGCAGTTCTTC. Translating gives CASSPNPGGGSYNEQFF.